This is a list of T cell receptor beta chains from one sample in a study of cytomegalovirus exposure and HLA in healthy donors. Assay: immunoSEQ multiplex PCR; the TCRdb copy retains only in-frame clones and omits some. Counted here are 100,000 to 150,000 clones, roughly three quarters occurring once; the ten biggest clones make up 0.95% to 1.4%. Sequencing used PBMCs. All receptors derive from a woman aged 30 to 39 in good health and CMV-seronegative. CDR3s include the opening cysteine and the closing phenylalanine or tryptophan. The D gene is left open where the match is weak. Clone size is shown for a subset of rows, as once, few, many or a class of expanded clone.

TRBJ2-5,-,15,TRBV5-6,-,CASSLRQGYKETQYF,TGTGCCAGCAGCTTGAGGCAGGGGTATAAAGAGACCCAGTACTTC
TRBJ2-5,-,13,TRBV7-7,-,CASSSWSVETQYF,TGTGCTAGCAGCTCGTGGTCGGTCGAGACCCAGTACTTC
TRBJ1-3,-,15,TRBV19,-,CASSIRQNLGNTIYF,TGTGCCAGTAGTATAAGACAGAACCTTGGAAACACCATATATTTT
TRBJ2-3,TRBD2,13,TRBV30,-,CAWSAAGADTQYF,TGTGCCTGGAGTGCGGCGGGAGCCGATACGCAGTATTTT
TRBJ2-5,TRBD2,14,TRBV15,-,CATSRAGGQETQYF,TGTGCCACCAGCAGAGCGGGAGGACAAGAGACCCAGTACTTC
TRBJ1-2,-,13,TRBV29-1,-,CSVGVGGTLGYTF,TGCAGCGTGGGGGTTGGGGGGACTCTTGGCTACACCTTC
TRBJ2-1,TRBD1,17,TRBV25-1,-,CASGFPLLRTGGNEQFF,TGTGCCAGCGGCTTCCCACTCCTTCGGACAGGGGGCAATGAGCAGTTCTTC
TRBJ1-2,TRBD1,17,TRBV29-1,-,CSVDEGTGGRFSYGYTF,TGCAGCGTTGATGAAGGGACAGGGGGACGGTTTAGCTATGGCTACACCTTC
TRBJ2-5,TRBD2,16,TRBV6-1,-,CASSETYSGGAGTQYF,TGTGCCAGCAGTGAGACTTATAGCGGGGGGGCCGGGACCCAGTACTTC
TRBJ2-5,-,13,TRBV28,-,CASMVGQRGTQYF,TGTGCCAGCATGGTGGGGCAGCGAGGGACCCAGTACTTC
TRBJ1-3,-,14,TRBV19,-,CASTTGVDGNTIYF,TGTGCCAGTACGACGGGGGTGGATGGAAACACCATATATTTT
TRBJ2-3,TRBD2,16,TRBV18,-,CASSLVAGSILDTQYF,TGTGCCAGCTCACTGGTAGCGGGAAGCATTTTGGATACGCAGTATTTT
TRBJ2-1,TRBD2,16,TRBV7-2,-,CASSKRLAGADNEQFF,TGTGCCAGCAGCAAACGACTAGCGGGAGCAGACAATGAGCAGTTCTTC
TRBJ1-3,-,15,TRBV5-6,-,CASSFVSTGGNTIYF,TGTGCCAGCAGCTTCGTTAGTACGGGTGGAAACACCATATATTTT
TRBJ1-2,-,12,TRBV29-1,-,CSVQGSVYGYTF,TGCAGCGTCCAGGGGTCAGTTTATGGCTACACCTTC
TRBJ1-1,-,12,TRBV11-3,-,CASSLGPRETFF,TGTGCCAGCAGCTTAGGTCCCAGGGAAACTTTCTTT
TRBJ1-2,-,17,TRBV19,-,CASSISPMLGVWYGYTF,TGTGCCAGTAGTATATCCCCTATGCTAGGGGTTTGGTATGGCTACACCTTC
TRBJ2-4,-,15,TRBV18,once,CASSLDSVTKNILYF,TGTGCCAGCTCTCTGGACAGCGTAACCAAAAACATTCTGTACTTC
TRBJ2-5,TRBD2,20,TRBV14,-,CASSQDIGVAGYWEQETQYF,TGTGCCAGCAGCCAAGATATCGGAGTAGCGGGGTATTGGGAACAAGAGACCCAGTACTTC
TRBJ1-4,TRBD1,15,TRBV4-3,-,CASSQNRGGNEKLFF,TGCGCCAGCAGCCAAAACAGGGGTGGGAATGAAAAACTGTTTTTT
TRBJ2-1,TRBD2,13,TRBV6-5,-,CASSYLGGGEQFF,TGTGCCAGCAGTTACCTTGGGGGGGGAGAGCAGTTCTTC
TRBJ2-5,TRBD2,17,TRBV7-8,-,CASSPPIRLAGAETQYF,TGTGCCAGCAGCCCCCCAATTCGACTAGCGGGAGCGGAGACCCAGTACTTC
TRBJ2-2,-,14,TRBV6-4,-,CASRKPGESGELFF,TGTGCCAGCAGAAAGCCAGGGGAGAGCGGGGAGCTGTTTTTT
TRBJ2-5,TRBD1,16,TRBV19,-,CATRSGTGVGEETQYF,TGTGCCACGAGATCCGGGACAGGAGTCGGAGAAGAGACCCAGTACTTC
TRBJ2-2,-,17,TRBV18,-,CASSKVLRETNTGELFF,TGTGCCAGCTCCAAAGTTTTGAGGGAGACGAACACCGGGGAGCTGTTTTTT
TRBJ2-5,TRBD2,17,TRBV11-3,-,CASSSNGLAGGMKTQYF,TGTGCCAGCAGCTCCAACGGACTAGCGGGAGGCATGAAGACCCAGTACTTC
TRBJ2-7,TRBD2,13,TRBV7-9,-,CASSPWEGYEQYF,TGTGCCAGCAGCCCCTGGGAGGGGTACGAGCAGTACTTC
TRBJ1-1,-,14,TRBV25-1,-,CASSDSTVNTEAFF,TGTGCCAGCAGTGATTCAACGGTGAACACTGAAGCTTTCTTT
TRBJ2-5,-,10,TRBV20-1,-,CSARQETQYF,TGCAGTGCTAGACAGGAGACCCAGTACTTC
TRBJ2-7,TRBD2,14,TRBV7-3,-,CASATSGTSYEQYF,TGTGCCAGCGCAACTAGCGGTACTTCCTACGAGCAGTACTTC
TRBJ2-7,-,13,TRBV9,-,CASSPSPLYEQYF,TGTGCCAGCAGCCCTTCCCCCCTCTACGAGCAGTACTTC
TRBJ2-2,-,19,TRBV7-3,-,CASSLMPGLRGPNTGELFF,TGTGCCAGCAGCTTAATGCCCGGACTTCGCGGTCCGAACACCGGGGAGCTGTTTTTT
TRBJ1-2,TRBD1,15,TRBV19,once,CASSAQGPLSYGYTF,TGTGCCAGTAGTGCACAGGGGCCCCTGAGCTATGGCTACACCTTC
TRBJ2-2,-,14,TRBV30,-,CAWTRTANTGELFF,TGTGCCTGGACGAGGACTGCGAACACCGGGGAGCTGTTTTTT
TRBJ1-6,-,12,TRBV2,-,CASSAPGAPLHF,TGTGCCAGCAGCGCTCCTGGAGCACCCCTCCACTTT
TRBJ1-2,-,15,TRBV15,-,CATSREGTGVEGYTF,TGTGCCACCAGCAGAGAGGGAACGGGGGTAGAAGGCTACACCTTC
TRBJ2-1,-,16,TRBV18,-,CASSPPGGGGYNEQFF,TGTGCCAGCTCACCACCGGGAGGGGGAGGATACAATGAGCAGTTCTTC
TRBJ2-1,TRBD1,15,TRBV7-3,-,CASSKGGQGNDEQFF,TGTGCCAGCAGCAAGGGGGGACAGGGGAACGATGAGCAGTTCTTC
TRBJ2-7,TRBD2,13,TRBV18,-,CASSSGTSYEQYF,TGTGCCAGCTCAAGCGGGACCTCCTACGAGCAGTACTTC
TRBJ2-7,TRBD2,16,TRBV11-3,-,CASSPPRTSGFYEQYF,TGTGCCAGCAGCCCCCCCCGGACTAGCGGATTCTACGAGCAGTACTTC